This T cell receptor (beta chain) was found in a study of cytomegalovirus exposure and HLA in healthy donors (dated by TCRdb to the late 2010s). About the investigation overall: In an earlier analysis of around 540 of the donors, approximately 260 Gb of sequence data and some 120 million unique TCR beta sequences from about 179 million T cells were reported. In addition to the first cohort of 666 subjects, a separate validation cohort of around 110 different subjects was used. Genome-wide SNP genotypes for about 55% of the roughly 670 donors were used in a later genetic analysis, which treated that subset as a discovery cohort. The number of typed donors differed by locus: 629-630 for A, B, C, DRB1 and DQB1; 500 to 550 for DQA1; 606 for DPA1; and 400 to 480 for DPB1. Rather than using new phenotypic data, the later analysis identified candidate immune exposures from TCR beta sequences and from how often those sequences occurred across donors. In a later analysis, previously published TCR beta repertoires from about 670 donors were re-analyzed and high-resolution HLA genotyping was added so that TCR occurrence patterns could be studied. All discovery cohort repertoires had been generated using a single sequencing platform. The genetic ancestry cluster associated with self-reported Caucasian donors included about 81% of the roughly 380 genotyped donors. On average, roughly 200,000 unique TCR beta nucleotide sequences were sequenced per donor among roughly 430 genotyped donors of the cohort, with roughly 18% of those sequences being non-productive. The study was designed to test whether signatures of past pathogen exposure could be identified by cataloging public T cell receptors. Class I and class II HLA loci were covered by the typing at four-digit resolution. Alongside the repertoire data, information on donor age, sex, ethnicity and CMV serostatus was compiled. Approximately 300 gigabases of sequencing data and around 80 million unique TCR sequences made up an early release that covered nearly 650 HLA-typed donors. Five DR-DQ haplotypes were treated as single units for association and clustering because of strong linkage in the cohort. To decide whether each TCR beta V gene segment behaved as functional or pseudogenic, an earlier analysis of approximately 620 of the donors relied on high-throughput TCR beta sequencing. Using immunosequencing, the study profiled T cell repertoires from approximately 700 subjects and related those repertoires to cytomegalovirus serostatus. To predict cytomegalovirus infection status, the study brought together high-throughput TCR immunosequencing, statistical association of individual TCRs with disease status, and machine learning.

Library preparation used the immunoSEQ multiplex PCR assay. A mixture of 60 forward primers for TCR Vbeta segments and 13 reverse primers for TCR Jbeta segments was used in the multiplex PCR. Amplification of the CDR3 region of rearranged TCR beta genes was performed with a multiplex PCR assay on genomic DNA. On the Illumina HiSeq System, the amplified TCR beta libraries were sequenced as 87-base-pair reads. The original methods were these. A later analysis tallied 75 million to 95 million unique TCR beta chains across the 640 or so repertoires, and some 10 million of those chains were shared by two or more donors. Raw reads were error-corrected and collapsed into unique sequences with a nearest-neighbor algorithm that merged closely related sequences to remove PCR and sequencing errors. Alignment of CDR3 sequences to IMGT reference sequences was used to assign V, D and J gene segments. Each retained sequence needed at least a six-nucleotide match to both a V gene segment and a J gene segment. A rearrangement was called productive if the CDR3 had no stop codons and remained in frame with V and J, and every other rearrangement was called non-productive. CDR3 was defined according to IMGT convention as the region running from the second conserved V-encoded cysteine to the conserved J-encoded phenylalanine. Sequences without an unambiguous match to a single V gene segment were excluded from the earlier analysis of 587 of the donors. An earlier analysis of 500 to 700 of the donors classified V segments as functional when productive rearrangements were above 56.7% and as segregating when the standard deviation between donors was above 5%. To diagnose cytomegalovirus status from the catalog of TCR beta chain sequences, a statistical classification framework was built. A later analysis assigned V and J genes by comparing TCR nucleotide sequences with IMGT/GENE-DB human TR gene sequences. In a later analysis, CDR3 sequences and most-parsimonious VDJ recombination scenarios were assigned using the TCRdist pipeline. In a later analysis, each TCR beta chain was defined by its CDR3 amino acid sequence together with its V-gene family, and reads lacking a unique V-gene family were excluded. In a later analysis, several hundred highly shared, low-generation-probability nucleotide sequences were removed to address suspected cross-contamination and a sequencing artifact. In a later analysis, a clonal expansion index was calculated for each public chain from normalized within-repertoire ranks of inferred template counts. A later analysis computed generation probabilities with a VDJ recombination model fitted to out-of-frame rearrangements, and checked the results against IGoR. In a later analysis, hypergeometric tests were used to score TCR-TCR, TCR-HLA and TCR-CMV co-occurrence, with a repertoire-size bias correction applied to TCR pairs. False discovery rates were estimated in a later analysis by permuting HLA or CMV assignments 20 times. In a later analysis, co-occurring TCRs were grouped using DBSCAN, and TCRdist sequence similarity was added for clustering within HLA-allele-positive subsets. Co-occurrence clustering excluded repertoires with fewer than 30,000 or more than 120,000 public chains, plus five with anomalous nucleotide sharing. TCRdb's version of the immuneACCESS table is confined to in-frame rearrangements and falls short of the full clone set. An unresolved V gene accounts for under half of the shortfall where checked; the remainder is of unknown origin. Clone size and the V and J calls come from that table; the DNA yielded D and trimming. This sample lists 100,000 or so clones; 12% were detected once. Jointly, the top ten make up roughly 16% of the sample.

As to this clone: It lacks a known antigen. No qualities accompany the bases; no much larger clone lies one base away.

Spanning cysteine to phenylalanine, the CDR3 consists of 15 amino acids. Only the CDR3 DNA is retained, 45 bases long and in frame from the first base. As encoded in the germline V gene, CDR1 is MGHRA while CDR2 is YSYEKL. After removal of 1 base from V and 7 bases from J, the junction retains 6 bases not matched to a gene. Overall results and qualifications from the work: For the cohort, immune exposure information was limited to CMV serostatus. The study listed 164 TCR beta chains as associated with cytomegalovirus. Across donors, most TCR sequences were observed very rarely, whereas some public TCRs were present in many individuals. In this cohort, only TCR beta chains were sequenced, and detectable features were limited by the absence of alpha or paired-chain data. When HLA alleles, especially DR and DQ, strongly co-occurred, attributing TCR associations to individual alleles was difficult. In vitro tests confirmed that a few of the cytomegalovirus-associated TCR beta chains recognize cytomegalovirus antigens. Compared with equally common non-associated chains, HLA-associated TCR beta chains in a later analysis were more clonally expanded and had lower generation probabilities. Linkage disequilibrium might explain the correlated functional status among segregating V segments, but an unknown experimental factor could not be excluded. The classifier was reported to diagnose cytomegalovirus status with high specificity and sensitivity in both the original cohort and the validation cohort. According to a later analysis, TCR association rates differed among HLA loci, with DRB1 alleles showing the most associated TCRs and HLA-C alleles showing the fewest. A group of highly shared sequence variants was considered likely to be a technical artifact of the sequencing pipeline. In an earlier analysis of several hundred of the donors, most TCR beta V segments were observed in productive rearrangements about 90% or about 30% of the time, broadly matching IMGT annotations. In a later genetic analysis, fewer N-insertions in productive TCRs were reported among donors in an Asian-associated ancestry cluster than the roughly 700-donor mean. A further reported finding was that TCR beta sequences accurately predicted the HLA-A and HLA-B alleles for most subjects in the first cohort. Several of the top co-occurrence clusters appeared to be linked to parvovirus B19, influenza, CMV and Epstein-Barr virus, according to a later analysis. Some IMGT-functional V segments, including TRBV6-2 and TRBV6-3, could not be told apart with the 87-base-pair reads, so those segments were excluded. Because some donors lacked HLA typing at each locus, the association tests relied only on the typed subset. According to the authors, the approach could potentially be generalized to other disease states and immunological phenotypes. In a later genetic analysis, a missense DCLRE1C variant was associated with V-gene and J-gene trimming of TCR beta chains, and the association was replicated in an independent cohort. The presence/absence analyses assumed that sequencing depth was roughly uniform across donors, and that assumption may not be true. In a later analysis, most CMV-associated TCR beta chains were found to appear HLA-restricted, with HLA associations seemingly driven largely by CMV exposure. In a later analysis, 16,951 TCR beta sequences were associated with specific HLA alleles at a false discovery rate of 0.05. The earlier analysis of about 600 of the donors excluded roughly 17 rarely observed V segments, including chromosome 9 orphons, because counts were too low.

The cohort was made up of roughly 670 healthy bone marrow donors. At the time of sampling, every cohort member was nominally healthy, though immune exposures that went unrecorded were likely present. The donor was CMV seropositive and was included in the group of 250 to 300 seropositive cohort members. Each donor provided a peripheral blood sample, and peripheral blood mononuclear cells were used for TCR beta sequencing. The Qiagen DNeasy Blood Extraction Kit was used to extract genomic DNA from the blood cell samples. The sequence derives from a man aged 40-55 years in good health and CMV-seropositive. The sequenced sample consisted of PBMCs. The rearranged segments are TRBV4-1 and TRBJ1-1, and TRBD1 aligns with 10 junction nucleotides. The nucleotide sequence is given as TGCGCCAGCAGCCAAGGACAGGGGGCCTTGGGTGAAGCTTTCTTT. It codes for CASSQGQGALGEAFF.